This T cell receptor (beta chain) is drawn from a study of cytomegalovirus exposure and HLA in healthy donors. Study-level results: High sensitivity and specificity were reportedly achieved when the classifier diagnosed cytomegalovirus status. In a later analysis, TCR beta V- and J-gene trimming showed a link to a missense DCLRE1C variant. Sequences of the TCR beta chain were said to predict the HLA-A and HLA-B alleles of most subjects accurately.

Notes on this clone: The antigen is not known.

Per the germline V gene, CDR1 is LGHNA and CDR2 is YNFKEQ. V was shortened by 0 bases and J by 3 bases, with 8 bases between the two germline ends. This CDR3 region has 14 residues. The PCR used 60 Vbeta and 13 Jbeta primers. Profiling relied on immunoSEQ multiplex PCR, and the TCRdb table lists in-frame clones only, not all of them. The ten top clones account for roughly 4.8%, within a sample of approximately 77,000 clones. The TCR comes from a man aged 30 to 39 in good health and CMV-seronegative. Sequenced input: PBMCs. V is TRBV4-2 and J is TRBJ1-1; D unclear. CDR3 residues: CASSQDGRYTEAFF. CDR3 DNA sequence: TGTGCCAGCAGCCAAGATGGCAGGTACACTGAAGCTTTCTTT.